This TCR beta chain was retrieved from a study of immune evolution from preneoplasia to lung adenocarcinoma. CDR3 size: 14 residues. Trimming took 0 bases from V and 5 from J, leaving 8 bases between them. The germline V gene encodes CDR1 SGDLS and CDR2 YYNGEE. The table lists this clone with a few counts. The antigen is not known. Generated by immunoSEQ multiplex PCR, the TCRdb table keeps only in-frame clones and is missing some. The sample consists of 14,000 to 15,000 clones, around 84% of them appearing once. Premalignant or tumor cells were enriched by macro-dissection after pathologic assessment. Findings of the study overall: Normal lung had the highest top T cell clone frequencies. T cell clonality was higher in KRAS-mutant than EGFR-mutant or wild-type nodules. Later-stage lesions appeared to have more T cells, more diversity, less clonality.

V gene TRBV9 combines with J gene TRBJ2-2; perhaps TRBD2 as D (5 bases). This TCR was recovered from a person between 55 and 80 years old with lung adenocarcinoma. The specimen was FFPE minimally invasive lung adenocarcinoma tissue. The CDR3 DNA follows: TGTGCCAGCAGCGTAGCGGGCGGGACCGGGGAGCTGTTTTTT. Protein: CASSVAGGTGELFF.